A selection of T cell receptor beta chains follows, all from one sample in a study of T cells in Graves' hyperthyroidism and ophthalmopathy. MiXCR, run by TCRdb on the multiplex PCR reads, gives a single entry per CDR3 protein. This sample has hundreds of thousands of distinct CDR3 sequences, with approximately 14% found just once. Material: blood. The receptors originated from a woman aged 40 to 55 with Graves' hyperthyroidism. Both conserved end residues are part of each CDR3. A D gene is named only where the DNA matches it firmly. Where a row states a size, it is once, few, many or the class of an expanded clone; other rows omit it.

d_call,j_call,v_call,clone_size,cdr3_nt,cdr3_aa
.,TRBJ2-5,TRBV3-1,many,TGTGCCAGCAGCCAAGGGACTACACAAGAGACCCAGTACTTC,CASSQGTTQETQYF
TRBD2,TRBJ2-4,TRBV20-1,few,TGCAGTGCTCCGGGGGGGACTAGCGGGCGAAGGGGAGTAAACATTCAGTACTTC,CSAPGGTSGRRGVNIQYF
TRBD1,TRBJ1-2,TRBV7-9,few,TGTGCCAGCGAAAGATCAGGGGGGGCGAATAACTATGGCTACACCTTC,CASERSGGANNYGYTF
TRBD2,TRBJ2-2,TRBV11-2,many,TGTGCCAGCAGCTTTACTAGCGGGAGGGCAGGCACCGGGGAGCTGTTTTTT,CASSFTSGRAGTGELFF
.,TRBJ1-5,TRBV19,.,TGTGCCAGTACAAGGGGGGCGATCTTAGGGAATCAGCCCCAGCATTTT,CASTRGAILGNQPQHF
TRBD1,TRBJ2-7,TRBV12-3/TRBV12-4,many,TGTGCCAGCAGATCCGGGACAGGCTCCTACGAGCAGTACTTC,CASRSGTGSYEQYF
.,TRBJ1-2,TRBV3-1,many,TGTGCCAGCAGCCAAGAAGCAGGGGCTTCCTATGGCTACACCTTC,CASSQEAGASYGYTF
TRBD1,TRBJ1-1,TRBV30,many,TGTGCCTGGGGGGGGACAGGGGGCCCCGGAAACCCTGAAGCTTTCTTT,CAWGGTGGPGNPEAFF
.,TRBJ2-7,TRBV7-8,many,TGTGCCAGCAGCCGAGGATCTCGGGGCAACGAGCAGTACTTC,CASSRGSRGNEQYF
TRBD1,TRBJ2-3,TRBV12-3/TRBV12-4,.,TGTGCCAGCAGTTTGGGACAGGGAGGGGGTACGCAGTATTTT,CASSLGQGGGTQYF
.,TRBJ2-3,TRBV19,.,TGTGCCAGTAGTACAACCCTCGGGGCTGCTGCAGATACGCAGTATTTT,CASSTTLGAAADTQYF
TRBD1,TRBJ2-5,TRBV6-1,.,TGTGCCACGAGGGACAGTATCTGGGAGACCCAGTACTTC,CATRDSIWETQYF
.,TRBJ2-7,TRBV7-8,.,TGTGCCAGCAGCTTCGGTCTGGCCTACGGGCAGTACTTC,CASSFGLAYGQYF
.,TRBJ1-2,TRBV5-5,few,TGTGCCAGCAGTTCGGATGGGTCAGGAACTGACTATGGCTACACCTTC,CASSSDGSGTDYGYTF
.,TRBJ1-5,TRBV4-1,.,TGCGCCAGCAGCCAGACCGCGACCCAGGGATTTGAGCCCCAGCATTTT,CASSQTATQGFEPQHF
.,TRBJ2-7,TRBV30,.,TGTGCCTGGATAAGGAGCTCCTACGAGCAGTACTTC,CAWIRSSYEQYF
.,TRBJ1-3,TRBV7-2,few,TGTGCCAGCAGCTTGTTGAACGGCCGCTCTGGAAACACCATATATTTT,CASSLLNGRSGNTIYF
.,TRBJ2-4,TRBV12-3/TRBV12-4,many,TGTGCCAGCACCCCGGGACTCGCCAAAAACATTCAGTACTTC,CASTPGLAKNIQYF
.,TRBJ1-5,TRBV28,many,TGTGCCAGCAGTTTATACAGGTCGCATCAGCCCCAGCATTTT,CASSLYRSHQPQHF
TRBD2,TRBJ2-1,TRBV27,many,TGTGCCAGCAGTTCTTTTTACGGGAGGAGGCCCAATGAGCAGTTCTTC,CASSSFYGRRPNEQFF
.,TRBJ2-1,TRBV20-1,many,TGCAGTGCTGAGGGGGTCCTCTCCTACAATGAGCAGTTCTTC,CSAEGVLSYNEQFF
.,TRBJ2-1,TRBV7-9,many,TGTGCCAGCAGCCCGGGCCCTCTTCTGAAGCCTAATGAGCAGTTCTTC,CASSPGPLLKPNEQFF
.,TRBJ2-2,TRBV11-3,many,TGTGCCAGCAGCTTAAACGGACAATTCGCGAACACCGGGGAGCTGTTTTTT,CASSLNGQFANTGELFF
TRBD2,TRBJ2-7,TRBV20-1,.,TGCAGTGCTAGAGATTGGGTCAGCGGGACGTCGACCTACGAGCAGTACTTC,CSARDWVSGTSTYEQYF
TRBD2,TRBJ2-7,TRBV7-3,many,TGTGCCAGCAGCTTTGGGACTAGCGGGAGTAAAGAGCAGTACTTC,CASSFGTSGSKEQYF
.,TRBJ1-3,TRBV3-1,.,TGTGCCAGCAGCCAAGATCAAGGATTGCTACCTGGAAACACCATATATTTT,CASSQDQGLLPGNTIYF
.,TRBJ1-4,TRBV5-1,many,TGCGCCAGCAGCTTTGGACAGCCCAATGAAAAACTGTTTTTT,CASSFGQPNEKLFF
TRBD2,TRBJ2-1,TRBV28,.,TGTGCCAGCAGCCCCATTACTAGCGGGGGACCCTACAATGAGCGGTTCTTC,CASSPITSGGPYNERFF
TRBD2,TRBJ2-2,TRBV24-1,.,TGTGCCACCAGTGACCCGAAAGCGGGACCCGACACCGGGGAGCTGTTTTTT,CATSDPKAGPDTGELFF
TRBD1,TRBJ2-7,TRBV13,many,TGTGCCAGCAGCTTTGGGACAGCCTACGAGCAGTACTTC,CASSFGTAYEQYF
.,TRBJ2-1,TRBV7-8,many,TGTGCCAGCAGCCCCCTCCAGGGTGGTTCGGATGAGCAGTTCTTC,CASSPLQGGSDEQFF
.,TRBJ2-5,TRBV4-1,many,TGTGCCAGCAGTCAAACAGGATACCAAGAGACCCAGTACTTC,CASSQTGYQETQYF
TRBD1,TRBJ2-1,TRBV10-3,.,TGTGCCATCAGGGACAGGGACCACAATGAGCAGTTCTTC,CAIRDRDHNEQFF
TRBD2,TRBJ2-3,TRBV9,few,TGTGCCAGCAGCGTACCACTAGCGGGAGGGTTTGGAGATACGCAGTATTTT,CASSVPLAGGFGDTQYF
TRBD2,TRBJ2-1,TRBV27,.,TGTGCCAGCAGTCCATTCCACCCGGGAGGGAGAGATGAGCAGTTCTTC,CASSPFHPGGRDEQFF
TRBD2,TRBJ2-7,TRBV7-9,many,TGTGCCAGCAGCTTGGGCGGGACTAGCGTCCACGAGCAGTACTTC,CASSLGGTSVHEQYF
TRBD1,TRBJ2-3,TRBV2,many,TGTGCCAGCAGCTCCCCGGGACAGGGCCACACAGATACGCAGTATTTT,CASSSPGQGHTDTQYF
.,TRBJ1-3,TRBV27,many,TGTGCCAGCAGTTTATCGAGGACGGCCGGAAACACCATATATTTT,CASSLSRTAGNTIYF
.,TRBJ2-7,TRBV20-1,many,TGCAGTGCTAGAGATTGGGCCTACGAACAGTACTTC,CSARDWAYEQYF
.,TRBJ2-1,TRBV12-3/TRBV12-4,many,TGTGCCAGCAGCTACGTTGAGCAGGCTGAGCAGTTCTTC,CASSYVEQAEQFF
.,TRBJ2-1,TRBV10-2,.,TGCGCCAGCAGTGAGTCGACTCGGGGATATGAGCAGTTCTTC,CASSESTRGYEQFF
.,TRBJ1-1,TRBV11-1,many,TGTGCCAGCAGCTTAGAGAGACATTTAAGAACCACTGAAGCTTTCTTT,CASSLERHLRTTEAFF
TRBD1,TRBJ1-4,TRBV13,many,TGTGCCAGCAGCTTAGGGACAGGGGGCGTTGAAAAACTGTTTTTT,CASSLGTGGVEKLFF
TRBD1,TRBJ1-5,TRBV28,.,TGTGCCAGCAGTCTGCCCCCACAGGGGGCTCAGCCCCAGCATTTT,CASSLPPQGAQPQHF
.,TRBJ1-2,TRBV27,many,TGTGCCAGCAGTTTATTGTCGGGGGCGCGTGGCTACACCTTC,CASSLLSGARGYTF
TRBD1,TRBJ2-2,TRBV2,few,TGTGCCAGCAGCAGAAGGGACAGGAACACCGGGGAGCTGTTTTTT,CASSRRDRNTGELFF
TRBD1,TRBJ2-7,TRBV10-3,many,TGTGCCATCAGTGAGTCGGGACAGTCCTACGAGCAGTACTTC,CAISESGQSYEQYF
TRBD1,TRBJ1-2,TRBV24-1,few,TGTGCCACCAGTGCCGGACAGGGCGAGAACTATGGCTACACCTTC,CATSAGQGENYGYTF
TRBD1,TRBJ1-2,TRBV6-1,few,TGTGCCAGCAGTCCCGGGCGGGGACAGGGGTTAGGCTATGGCTACACCTTC,CASSPGRGQGLGYGYTF
TRBD2,TRBJ2-2,TRBV11-2,.,TGTGCCAGCAGCTTAGATTGGGGACTAGCGGGAACAGCGAACACCGGGGAGCTGTTTTTT,CASSLDWGLAGTANTGELFF
.,TRBJ2-3,TRBV11-2,many,TGTGCCAGCAGCTTAGACTCGGGTACGCAGTATTTT,CASSLDSGTQYF
.,TRBJ2-5,TRBV11-2,.,TGTGCCAGCAGCCCGGGGGTTCCCCAAGAGACCCAGTACTTC,CASSPGVPQETQYF
TRBD2,TRBJ2-3,TRBV20-1,.,TGCAGTGCGGGGGGACTAGCGGGAGGAACAGATACGCAGTATTTT,CSAGGLAGGTDTQYF
.,TRBJ2-5,TRBV11-2,many,TGTGCCAGCAGCCCCGGACTAACTGAGACCCAGTACTTC,CASSPGLTETQYF
TRBD2,TRBJ2-1,TRBV20-1,.,TGCAGTGCTACCACCGGGACTAGCGGACGGAAATCGCAGTTCTTC,CSATTGTSGRKSQFF